This TCR beta chain was found in a study of blood T cell repertoires in COVID-19. On the study more broadly: Researchers got acute and convalescent COVID-19 samples from the United States, Italy and Spain.

This clone was picked up one time. V was cut by 6 bases and J by 4 bases, with 15 bases left in between. Germline values: CDR1 WSHSY, CDR2 SAAADI. The CDR3 spans 14 residues. In the original workflow: From reference gene primer amplification, estimates of nucleated cell counts were derived. TCRdb's copy holds only in-frame clones and misses some; the assay was immunoSEQ multiplex PCR. V and J calls plus clone size are reproduced from that table; the DNA served to infer D and trimming. The sample has some 250,000 clones; 82% are singletons. This TCR was recovered from a young woman with acute or convalescent COVID-19. The sample taken for sequencing was peripheral blood. The chain recombines TRBV10-2 with TRBJ1-2; D remains ambiguous. CDR3 bases: TGCGCCAGCAGACCCGACACGGGAACCTATGGCTACACCTTC. Amino acid sequence: CASRPDTGTYGYTF.